Each of the 27 T cell receptor beta chains below was sequenced from the same sample in a study of blood T cell repertoires in COVID-19 (dated by TCRdb to 2018 to 2020). Library method: the immunoSEQ multiplex PCR assay. TCRdb limited this immuneACCESS table to in-frame rearrangements with V and J called. A share of clones is missing; checked studies link under half to unresolved V genes, and the rest is unexplained. The sample has around 94,000 clones on record, about 80% of them singletons. The ten largest clones take up approximately 6.5% of the sample. The sequencing sample was made of peripheral blood. The origin of the receptors is a man in his sixties with acute or convalescent COVID-19.

This sequence joins TRBV29-1 and TRBJ2-7; TRBD1 agrees at 9 bases. J was trimmed by 1 base and V by 6 bases; bases with no gene match: 10. The CDR3 loop spans 15 amino acids. Germline V lookup: CDR1 SQVTM, CDR2 ANQGSEA. The CDR3, as DNA: TGCAGCGTGGGGGACAGGGCCCAAACGTCCTACGAGCAGTACTTC. Translated: CSVGDRAQTSYEQYF.

V usage is TRBV11-2 and J usage is TRBJ2-5; TRBD2 agrees at 9 bases. Germline assignment: CDR1 SGHAT and CDR2 FQNNGV. The CDR3 runs to 15 residues. The J segment lost 0 bases and the V segment lost 6 bases, leaving 5 bases of the junction unmatched. CDR3 residues: CASSYRTSDQETQYF. The CDR3 DNA sequence: TGTGCCAGCAGTTATCGGACTAGCGACCAAGAGACCCAGTACTTC.

The chain uses TRBV6-5 and TRBJ2-1, with D maybe TRBD2 (6 bases). The CDR3 has 12 residues. Trimming removed 2 bases at V and 11 bases at J, with 10 bases between. From germline, CDR1 is MNHEY and CDR2 SVGAGI. CDR3 sequence (DNA): TGTGCCAGCAGTTACAACCGGGGGAAGCAGTTCTTC. Amino acids: CASSYNRGKQFF.

The V and J genes are TRBV6-2 or TRBV6-3 and TRBJ1-2; 8 positions match TRBD1. Trimming took 5 bases from V and 8 from J; bases not matched to a gene: 16. Germline lookup yields CDR1 MNHEY and CDR2 SVGEGT. This CDR3 has 16 residues. DNA for the CDR3: TGTGCCAGCAGTGACACCCCCGCGACAGGGGTTGGCGGCTACACCTTC. This encodes CASSDTPATGVGGYTF.

The chain joins TRBV4-2 to TRBJ2-4; 13 bases agree with TRBD2. The length of the CDR3 is 16 residues. In germline, CDR1 is LGHNA, CDR2 YNFKEQ. With V trimmed by 4 bases and J by 7 bases, 7 bases remained unmatched. The CDR3 reads CASSPTSGGGWNIQYF. As DNA, the CDR3 is TGTGCCAGCAGCCCTACTAGCGGGGGGGGGTGGAACATTCAGTACTTC.

This clone occurred a few times. The chain joins TRBV5-8 to TRBJ1-5, with D unclear. Deletions cut 2 bases from V and 6 bases from J, with 27 bases between. Germline CDR1 is SGHTS and CDR2 is YDEGEE. CDR3 length equals 19 residues. The CDR3 reads CASSFRLIRFTGDPQPQHF. DNA for the CDR3: TGTGCCAGCAGCTTTAGATTAATCAGGTTTACGGGAGATCCTCAGCCCCAGCATTTT. The full variable domain, its missing parts supplied by reference TRBV5-8 and TRBJ1-5, is EAGVTQSPTHLIKTRGQQATLRCSPISGHTSVYWYQQALGLGLQFLLWYDEGEERNRGNFPPRFSGRQFPNYSSELNVNALELEDSALYLCASSFRLIRFTGDPQPQHFGDGTRLSIL.

The rearrangement links TRBV11-3 to TRBJ1-3, with a weak D call TRBD1 (5 bases). V lost 5 bases and J lost 0, with 14 bases in between. The CDR3 consists of 16 residues. Germline V lookup: CDR1 SGHNT, CDR2 YENEEA. CDR3: CASSPGTAVSGNTIYF. CDR3 DNA sequence: TGTGCCAGCAGCCCTGGGACTGCCGTCTCTGGAAACACCATATATTTT.

The chain carries TRBV6-2 or TRBV6-3 and TRBJ2-7, with D perhaps TRBD1 (5 bases). V shed 2 bases and J shed 3 bases, with 14 bases lying between them. CDR3 size: 15 residues. Germline CDR1 reads MNHEY; CDR2 reads SVGEGT. CDR3 in amino acids: CASSYVGQVHYEQYF. The DNA for the CDR3 is TGTGCCAGCAGTTACGTGGGGCAGGTACACTACGAGCAGTACTTC.

This chain links TRBV7-2 with TRBJ2-1, with TRBD2 matching over 9 bases. CDR3 size: 15 residues. The V gene's germline CDR1 is SGHTA and CDR2 FQGNSA. Unmatched junction bases numbered 6, after V lost 3 bases and J lost 6 bases. CDR3 DNA sequence: TGTGCCAGCAGCTTGATCAGCGGGGGGATCAATGAGCAGTTCTTC. This codes for CASSLISGGINEQFF.

The CDR3 protein is CASSIYQGHGELFF. The CDR3 DNA is TGTGCCAGTAGTATCTATCAGGGTCACGGGGAGCTGTTTTTT. This chain connects TRBV19 to TRBJ2-2; TRBD1 might be the D (5 bases). The CDR3 length is 14 residues. Germline assignment: CDR1 LNHDA and CDR2 SQIVND (reference sequence). The germline V and J ends were trimmed by 3 bases and 7 bases, with 12 bases remaining between them.

V and J are TRBV10-2 and TRBJ2-7; TRBD1 might be the D (6 bases). Trimming stripped 5 bases from V and 7 bases from J, with 9 bases between. Germline lookup yields CDR1 WSHSY and CDR2 SAAADI. The CDR3 length is 11 residues. The CDR3 DNA sequence: TGCGCCAGCAGTTGGGGGCAGGAGCAGTACTTC. Amino acids: CASSWGQEQYF.

This sequence joins TRBV5-1 and TRBJ1-1; 9 nucleotides match TRBD1. The CDR3 contains 17 residues. V shed 0 bases, J shed 2 bases, and the junction held 8 bases outside the gene matches. The germline V gene has CDR1 SGHRS and CDR2 YFSETQ. CDR3 protein: CASSLGIGTGPNTEAFF. In DNA, the CDR3 is TGCGCCAGCAGCTTGGGGATCGGGACAGGGCCCAACACTGAAGCTTTCTTT.

The rearrangement joins TRBV5-4 to TRBJ2-7; a weak D match, TRBD1 (5 bases). This CDR3 has 15 residues. The V end lost 1 base, the J end lost 2 bases, and 13 bases lay between the germline ends. The V gene's germline CDR1 is SGHNT and CDR2 YYREEE (reference sequence). CDR3 coding DNA: TGTGCCAGCAGCTTGTATTTGGGGCCTGCCTACGAGCAGTACTTC. This gives the protein CASSLYLGPAYEQYF.

The genes are TRBV19 and TRBJ1-1; the D gene is possibly TRBD1 (6 bases). The V end was cut by 3 bases, the J end by 9 bases, with 20 bases between. The CDR3 spans 15 residues. Germline CDR1 LNHDA, CDR2 SQIVND (reference sequence). CDR3 nucleotide sequence: TGTGCCAGTAGTATTCACTCGGGACACACTCCTCAAGCTTTCTTT. It encodes CASSIHSGHTPQAFF.

The chain is built from TRBV4-1 and TRBJ1-2, with TRBD1 identical over 9 bases. There are 15 residues in the CDR3. The trim removed 2 bases at V and 4 bases at J, leaving 5 bases unmatched. Germline CDR1 MGHRA, CDR2 YSYEKL. CDR3 amino acids: CASSQQTGGGYGYTF. CDR3 DNA: TGCGCCAGCAGCCAACAAACAGGGGGCGGCTATGGCTACACCTTC.

V and J are TRBV4-1 and TRBJ1-1; 9 bases map to TRBD1. The CDR3 is 15 residues long. With 3 bases clipped from V and 3 bases from J, the junction kept 5 bases outside the gene matches. The germline gives CDR1 MGHRA, CDR2 YSYEKL. This CDR3 is CASSQGQGYDTEAFF. For the CDR3, the DNA is TGCGCCAGCAGCCAGGGACAGGGCTACGACACTGAAGCTTTCTTT.

The rearrangement links TRBV5-1 to TRBJ1-1, with a weak D call TRBD1 (6 bases). This CDR3 has 13 amino acids. V was clipped by 5 bases and J by 5 bases, with 13 bases between them. From germline, CDR1 is SGHRS and CDR2 YFSETQ. CDR3 nucleotides: TGCGCCAGCAGAGAGCAACAGGGAACTGAAGCTTTCTTT. This translates into CASREQQGTEAFF.

J is TRBJ2-2 and V is TRBV7-3; 10 positions match TRBD1. The CDR3 consists of 14 residues. Germline-derived CDR1 and CDR2 are SGHTA and FQGTGA. V lost 5 bases, J lost 7 bases, and 4 bases stayed unmatched. The CDR3 here is CASSMTGGDGELFF. In DNA form, the CDR3 reads TGTGCCAGCAGCATGACAGGGGGCGACGGGGAGCTGTTTTTT.

The chain carries TRBV5-1 and TRBJ1-5; 8 bases fit TRBD1. J lost 5 bases, V lost 4 bases, and 5 bases had no gene match. The CDR3 sequence is 14 residues long. Germline V gene sequence: CDR1 SGHRS, CDR2 YFSETQ. The CDR3 reads CASSRTGFDQPQHF. CDR3 nucleotides: TGCGCCAGCAGCCGGACAGGGTTCGATCAGCCCCAGCATTTT.

The J gene is TRBJ2-5, the V gene TRBV24-1, with 13 bases fitting TRBD2. The CDR3 length is 18 residues. Germline CDR1 and CDR2: KGHDR and SFDVKD. V was pared by 1 base and J by 3 bases, with 7 bases of the junction left unmatched. CDR3 loop: CATSDFSGLAGVEETQYF. Written as DNA, the CDR3 is TGTGCCACCAGTGATTTCAGTGGACTAGCGGGGGTGGAAGAGACCCAGTACTTC.

This clone showed up just once. V gene TRBV11-2 combines with J gene TRBJ2-7; 8 bases align to TRBD1. CDR3 length equals 14 residues. The germline CDR1 and CDR2 sequences are SGHAT and FQNNGV. J lost 2 bases, V lost 5 bases, and 5 bases had no gene match. The CDR3 loop is CASSPGQGPYEQYF. The CDR3 DNA sequence: TGTGCCAGCAGCCCCGGACAGGGTCCCTACGAGCAGTACTTC. Full variable domain (rest looked up from reference TRBV11-2 and TRBJ2-7): EAGVAQSPRYKIIEKRQSVAFWCNPISGHATLYWYQQILGQGPKLLIQFQNNGVVDDSQLPKDRFSAERLKGVDSTLKIQPAKLEDSAVYLCASSPGQGPYEQYFGPGTRLTVT.

The chain has TRBV3-1 (or the pseudogene TRBV3-2) and TRBJ2-3; TRBD1 matches 8 bases. The V segment lost 2 bases and the J segment 3 bases; nucleotides outside the gene matches: 4. This CDR3 comprises 15 residues. Germline values: CDR1 LGHDT, CDR2 YNNKEL (reference sequence). The CDR3 spells CASSQQGARTDTQYF. CDR3 in DNA: TGTGCCAGCAGCCAACAGGGGGCGCGGACAGATACGCAGTATTTT.

This sequence joins TRBV6-5 and TRBJ1-2; D is possibly TRBD1 (6 bases). CDR3 size: 14 residues. Trimming removed 4 bases at V and 1 base at J, with 10 bases between. Looked up from germline, CDR1 is MNHEY and CDR2 is SVGAGI. CDR3 region: CASSSGTNNYGYTF. The CDR3 DNA follows: TGTGCCAGCAGTTCCGGGACAAATAACTATGGCTACACCTTC.

The CDR3: CASSPQGEGTEAFF. The CDR3 DNA reads TGTGCCAGCAGCCCACAGGGGGAAGGGACTGAAGCTTTCTTT. J is TRBJ1-1 and V is TRBV7-3, with 8 positions matching TRBD1. The CDR3 length is 14 residues. Germline values: CDR1 SGHTA, CDR2 FQGTGA. V gave up 5 bases and J gave up 5 bases; unmatched junction bases: 7.

The gene calls are TRBV4-3 and TRBJ1-5, with D possibly TRBD1 on 5 matching bases. Germline lookup yields CDR1 LGHNA and CDR2 YSLEER. Trimming removed 4 bases from V and 5 bases from J, with 12 bases in between. CDR3 length: 14 amino acids. CDR3 sequence: CASSRGDGYQPQHF. The CDR3 nucleotides are TGCGCCAGCAGCCGGGGGGACGGCTATCAGCCCCAGCATTTT.

The chain carries TRBV4-2 and TRBJ1-1, with 7 bases that match TRBD1. This CDR3 contains 15 residues. Per the germline V gene, CDR1 is LGHNA and CDR2 is YNFKEQ. The V segment lost 0 bases and the J segment 0 bases; nucleotides outside the gene matches: 1. The chain's CDR3 is CASSQEQGVNTEAFF. The CDR3 coding sequence is TGTGCCAGCAGCCAAGAGCAGGGGGTGAACACTGAAGCTTTCTTT.

This clone showed up just a few times. The chain uses TRBV11-2 and TRBJ2-3, with 10 positions matching TRBD2. Unmatched junction bases numbered 6, after V lost 5 bases and J lost 1 base. CDR1 is SGHAT and CDR2 is FQNNGV in the germline V gene. The CDR3 length is 16 residues. This CDR3 reads CASSPGTSVGTDTQYF. In nucleotides, the CDR3 is TGTGCCAGCAGCCCTGGGACTAGCGTGGGCACAGATACGCAGTATTTT.